A single sample gave rise to the 27 T cell receptor beta chains below, sequenced in a study of human T cells and chemical hapten exposure. MiXCR, run by TCRdb on the RACE reads, gives a single entry per CDR3 protein. The sample has some 82,000 distinct CDR3 sequences; more than 6.5% are singletons. Time point reported: patch test 2, 6 weeks after DPC sensitization. Treatment meaning: therapeutic diphenylcyclopropenone sensitization with weekly scalp DPC. Sequencing was performed on whole blood, taken in connection with sensitization to the hapten diphenylcyclopropenone (DPC). Receptors were obtained from a woman in her 30s with alopecia areata. Some clones in this sample may be carry-over from other donors' samples.

V gene TRBV2 combines with J gene TRBJ2-5, with D perhaps TRBD2 (6 bases). Looked up from germline, CDR1 is SNHLY and CDR2 is FYNNEI. This CDR3 spans 14 amino acids. Trimming removed 2 bases at V and 4 bases at J, with 11 bases between. This CDR3 reads CASSELRGSETQYF. The CDR3 DNA sequence: TGTGCCAGCAGTGAACTGCGGGGATCAGAGACCCAGTACTTC.

Many counts were recorded for this clonotype. The gene calls are TRBV9 and TRBJ2-3; 9 nucleotides align to TRBD1. V lost 4 bases to trimming and J lost 2 bases; unmatched junction nucleotides: 11. This CDR3 is built from 17 residues. Germline V gene lookup returns CDR1 SGDLS and CDR2 YYNGEE. The DNA of the CDR3 is TGTGCCAGCAGCACCAGGACAGGGGATCCGATCACAGATACGCAGTATTTT. Protein sequence: CASSTRTGDPITDTQYF.

This clonotype has a handful of counts. V usage is TRBV19 and J usage is TRBJ2-2; TRBD2 might be the D (6 bases). V lost 5 bases and J lost 2, with 15 bases in between. The CDR3 consists of 16 residues. Germline V CDR1 and CDR2: LNHDA, SQIVND (reference sequence). For the CDR3, the DNA is TGTGCCAGTAGTTCACGGGACGGGGGAAACACCGGGGAGCTGTTTTTT. This sequence encodes CASSSRDGGNTGELFF.

There are many counts of this clonotype. V is TRBV29-1 and J is TRBJ1-1; D is perhaps TRBD1 (6 bases). Germline CDR1 reads SQVTM; CDR2 reads ANQGSEA. The CDR3 has 14 residues. Trimming removed 7 bases at V and 1 base at J, with 16 bases between. The CDR3, as DNA: TGCAGCGGCAGCGTTGGACAGACGAACACTGAAGCTTTCTTT. It specifies CSGSVGQTNTEAFF.

This clonotype was seen more than once but under ten times. The chain joins TRBV29-1 to TRBJ2-5; 11 nucleotides align to TRBD2. The CDR3 loop spans 15 amino acids. V trimming: 2 bases; J trimming: 4 bases; junction bases outside the gene matches: 6. Per the germline V gene, CDR1 is SQVTM and CDR2 is ANQGSEA. The CDR3 region is CSVELAGGRRETQYF. In nucleotides, the CDR3 is TGCAGCGTTGAACTAGCGGGGGGCCGGAGAGAGACCCAGTACTTC.

This clonotype was observed at least ten times. J is TRBJ1-1 and V is TRBV7-9; D is undetermined. Trimming removed 5 bases from V and 8 bases from J, with 9 bases in between. CDR1 is SEHNR and CDR2 is FQNEAQ in the germline V gene (reference sequence). The CDR3 loop spans 11 amino acids. DNA of the CDR3: TGTGCCAGCAGCCCCTCTGGGGAAGCTTTCTTT. This codes for CASSPSGEAFF. The whole variable domain, remainder taken from reference TRBV7-9 and TRBJ1-1, is DTGVSQNPRHKITKRGQNVTFRCDPISEHNRLYWYRQTLGQGPEFLTYFQNEAQLEKSRLLSDRFSAERPKGSFSTLEIQRTEQGDSAMYLCASSPSGEAFFGQGTRLTVV.

This clonotype was observed at least ten times. V usage is TRBV3-1 and J usage is TRBJ2-7; no clear D gene. From germline, CDR1 is LGHDT and CDR2 YNNKEL (reference sequence). This CDR3 has 11 amino acids. Trimming took 1 base from V and 4 from J, leaving 2 bases between them. CDR3 nucleotide sequence: TGTGCCAGCAGCCAAGGGTACGAGCAGTACTTC. It yields the protein CASSQGYEQYF.

Comment on this clonotype: Sequence at one end of the junction differs from germline and may be a read error. The chain couples TRBV27 to TRBJ1-5; the D is unclear. Germline V gene sequence: CDR1 MNHEY, CDR2 SMNVEV (reference sequence). CDR3 size: 13 residues. Here the CDR3 DNA reads TGTGCCAGCAGCCACGAAAGGGATCAACCCCAGCATTTT. It is translated as CASSHERDQPQHF.

This clonotype showed up many times. The J gene is TRBJ1-3, the V gene TRBV29-1, with D unclear. In germline, CDR1 is SQVTM, CDR2 ANQGSEA. Trimming left V 7 bases short and J 2 bases short, with 6 bases between. The CDR3 consists of 11 residues. DNA for the CDR3: TGCAGCGCGGTAACTGGAAACACCATATATTTT. Its protein product is CSAVTGNTIYF.

This chain links TRBV2 with TRBJ1-5; 7 nucleotides align to TRBD1. V shed 8 bases and J 5 bases; nucleotides not matched to a gene: 6. Germline CDR1 reads SNHLY; CDR2 reads FYNNEI. The CDR3 covers 13 residues. The DNA of the CDR3 is TGTGCCAGCGGGCAGGGGGAATATCAGCCCCAGCATTTT. It encodes CASGQGEYQPQHF.

This clonotype has ten or more counts. The rearrangement uses TRBV10-3 and TRBJ2-1; 8 nucleotides line up with TRBD1. Germline loops: CDR1 ENHRY, CDR2 SYGVKD. The CDR3 loop spans 17 amino acids. The V gene end was trimmed by 0 bases and the J gene end by 7 bases; junction bases not matched to a gene: 11. CDR3: CAISESLQGVLGNEQFF. In DNA, the CDR3 is TGTGCCATCAGTGAGTCGTTACAGGGGGTGTTGGGGAATGAGCAGTTCTTC.

The table lists this clonotype with many counts. The V gene is TRBV10-3, the J gene TRBJ2-7; D unresolved. From germline, CDR1 is ENHRY and CDR2 SYGVKD. The CDR3 totals 15 residues. Trimming took off 2 bases at V and 0 bases at J, with 11 bases between the two ends. CDR3 sequence reads: CAISETIGYSYEQYF. In DNA form, the CDR3 reads TGTGCCATCAGTGAGACGATCGGCTACTCCTACGAGCAGTACTTC.

The chain's CDR3 is CASSYRPDRGAEAFF. CDR3 bases: TGTGCCAGCAGCTACCGCCCGGACAGGGGGGCTGAAGCTTTCTTT. This chain connects TRBV7-8 to TRBJ1-1; 10 bases are a match to TRBD1. Germline V gene data show CDR1 as SGHVS and CDR2 as FQNEAQ. The J segment lost 6 bases and the V segment lost 4 bases, leaving 8 bases of the junction unmatched. CDR3 length: 15 amino acids.

The chain joins TRBV5-4 to TRBJ2-7; D may match TRBD1 or TRBD2 (5 bases each). This CDR3 is built from 16 residues. Germline CDR1 reads SGHNT; CDR2 reads YYREEE (reference sequence). With 3 bases removed from V and 6 bases from J, the gap between germline ends came to 22 bases. CDR3 nucleotides: TGTGCCAGCAGCTCCATCGCAGGGTTCGAGGGTGGCGAGCAGTACTTC. Protein: CASSSIAGFEGGEQYF.

This clonotype was counted only a few times. V gene TRBV6-6 combines with J gene TRBJ2-1; 10 bases agree with TRBD2. J was trimmed by 5 bases and V by 9 bases; bases with no gene match: 13. There are 16 residues in the CDR3. Germline-derived CDR1 and CDR2 are MNHNY and SVGAGI (reference sequence). The CDR3 reads CASIPHLAGAHNEQFF. As DNA, the CDR3 is TGTGCCAGTATTCCTCATCTAGCGGGGGCCCACAATGAGCAGTTCTTC.

This clonotype appeared many times. The chain has TRBV11-2 and TRBJ2-1; 8 bases are a match to TRBD2. Germline CDR1 and CDR2: SGHAT and FQNNGV. The CDR3 loop spans 15 amino acids. V lost 7 bases, J lost 1 base, and 6 bases stayed unmatched. The CDR3 coding sequence is TGTGCCAGCATTTGGGGCGGGGGGTCCTACAATGAGCAGTTCTTC. It translates to CASIWGGGSYNEQFF.

V gene TRBV11-2 combines with J gene TRBJ1-1, with D possibly matching TRBD1 (6 bases). Trimming cost V 5 bases and J 0 bases, with 22 bases left between them. CDR1 and CDR2 from the germline V gene are SGHAT and FQNNGV. CDR3 length: 18 residues. The CDR3 DNA sequence: TGTGCCAGCAGCATCAGGGGATATAGTAATACGTTGAACACTGAAGCTTTCTTT. Its protein product is CASSIRGYSNTLNTEAFF.

This clonotype was picked up a small number of times. This chain links TRBV10-3 with TRBJ1-2, with no clear D. The CDR3 is 12 residues long. V lost 3 bases and J lost 4, with 6 bases in between. Germline-derived CDR1 and CDR2 are ENHRY and SYGVKD. The CDR3 DNA sequence: TGTGCCATCAGTGACGGGCCCTATGGCTACACCTTC. It translates to CAISDGPYGYTF.

This clonotype was found many times. This chain joins TRBV12-3 or TRBV12-4 and TRBJ1-4; possibly TRBD1 for D (6 bases). Between the trimmed V and J ends, which lost 4 bases and 7 bases, there was a span of 19 bases. The CDR3 extends over 16 amino acids. The chain's CDR3 is CASSSPHREDGEKLFF. DNA of the CDR3: TGTGCCAGCAGTTCACCTCACAGGGAAGATGGTGAAAAACTGTTTTTT.

This clonotype has a count of ten or more. The rearrangement uses TRBV12-3 or TRBV12-4 and TRBJ2-7; 13 bases map to TRBD2. The CDR3 covers 15 residues. V dropped 5 bases and J dropped 5; count of bases not matched to a gene: 6. The CDR3, as DNA: TGTGCCAGCAGTCAAAGGACTAGCGGGGGACACGAGCAGTACTTC. Protein: CASSQRTSGGHEQYF.

The rearrangement links TRBV12-3 or TRBV12-4 to TRBJ1-1, with a weak D call TRBD1 (5 bases). V was clipped by 4 bases and J by 7 bases, with 13 bases between them. CDR3 length: 13 amino acids. CDR3 loop: CASSSWGGGEAFF. CDR3 nucleotides: TGTGCCAGCAGTTCCTGGGGGGGGGGTGAAGCTTTCTTT.

This clonotype was seen more than once but under ten times. The gene calls are TRBV3-1 and TRBJ2-1; maybe TRBD2 (5 bases). The CDR3 sequence is 17 residues long. Germline V gene data show CDR1 as LGHDT and CDR2 as YNNKEL (reference sequence). V lost 2 bases, J lost 4 bases, and 18 bases lay in between. The CDR3 sequence is CASSQSPVASWYNEQFF. In DNA form, the CDR3 reads TGTGCCAGCAGCCAAAGTCCGGTCGCTAGCTGGTACAATGAGCAGTTCTTC.

This clonotype was detected many times. The V gene is TRBV20-1, the J gene TRBJ1-1; 8 bases line up with TRBD1. There are 13 residues in the CDR3. J was trimmed by 6 bases and V by 3 bases; bases with no gene match: 6. Germline CDR1 is DFQATT and CDR2 is SNEGSKA (reference sequence). DNA of the CDR3: TGCAGTGCTAGTCGGACAGGGACCTCTGAAGCTTTCTTT. It specifies CSASRTGTSEAFF.

This clonotype showed up just a few times. J is TRBJ1-6 and V is TRBV6-2 or TRBV6-3, with unresolved D. The germline gives CDR1 MNHEY, CDR2 SVGEGT. V dropped 0 bases and J dropped 9 bases, with 3 bases sitting between them. This CDR3 is 12 amino acids long. This chain's CDR3 is CASSYSISPLHF. CDR3 DNA: TGTGCCAGCAGTTACTCGATTTCACCCCTCCACTTT.

Ten or more counts support this clonotype. This chain uses TRBV2 with TRBJ2-3; 10 bases line up with TRBD2. The CDR3 is made up of 18 amino acids. The V gene end was trimmed by 4 bases and the J gene end by 2 bases; junction bases not matched to a gene: 12. Germline lookup yields CDR1 SNHLY and CDR2 FYNNEI. The CDR3 sequence is CASSASKRGGLVTDTQYF. CDR3 DNA sequence: TGTGCCAGCAGTGCTTCGAAGCGGGGGGGCCTTGTCACAGATACGCAGTATTTT. The full variable domain, completed using reference TRBV2 and TRBJ2-3, is EPEVTQTPSHQVTQMGQEVILRCVPISNHLYFYWYRQILGQKVEFLVSFYNNEISEKSEIFDDQFSVERPDGSNFTLKIRSTKLEDSAMYFCASSASKRGGLVTDTQYFGPGTRLTVL.

This sequence joins TRBV5-1 and TRBJ1-1, with D perhaps TRBD1 (6 bases). Trimming removed 1 base at V and 9 bases at J, with 13 bases between. CDR1 SGHRS and CDR2 YFSETQ come from the germline V gene. This CDR3 contains 13 residues. The CDR3 sequence: CASSLSAGQKAFF. For the CDR3, the DNA is TGCGCCAGCAGCTTGTCGGCCGGACAGAAAGCTTTCTTT.

The chain links TRBV30 to TRBJ1-2; D is unresolved. Germline V gene sequence: CDR1 GTSNPN, CDR2 SVGIG (reference sequence). The CDR3 contains 11 residues. The V and J ends lost 4 bases and 7 bases respectively, with 10 bases between them. CDR3 DNA: TGTGCCTGGATGGACCGAGGTGGCTACACCTTC. The encoded protein is CAWMDRGGYTF.